This T cell receptor beta chain emerged from a study of OX40 agonist ivuxolimab in advanced cancers. Broader study findings: Clonal expansion from baseline to week 6 occurred in both CD4+ and CD8+ T cells. The work left the antigen specificity of expanded peripheral T cells undetermined.

The CDR3 covers 13 residues. Germline lookup yields CDR1 SGHDT and CDR2 YYEEEE. V shed 1 base and J shed 6 bases, with 8 bases lying between them. TCRdb keeps only in-frame clones here, not all; method: immunoSEQ multiplex PCR. The profile shows about 76,000 clones, approximately 85% of them singletons. To note about this clone: Its antigen remains unknown.

The input for sequencing was CD4+ or CD8+ T cells sorted from blood, taken in a trial of the OX40 agonist ivuxolimab. The rearrangement links TRBV5-6 to TRBJ2-1; maybe TRBD1 (5 bases). The TCR comes from an adult with an advanced solid tumor such as melanoma, head and neck, liver or kidney cancer. The CDR3 is CASSLQTVNEQFF. The CDR3 nucleotides are TGTGCCAGCAGCTTGCAGACAGTCAATGAGCAGTTCTTC.